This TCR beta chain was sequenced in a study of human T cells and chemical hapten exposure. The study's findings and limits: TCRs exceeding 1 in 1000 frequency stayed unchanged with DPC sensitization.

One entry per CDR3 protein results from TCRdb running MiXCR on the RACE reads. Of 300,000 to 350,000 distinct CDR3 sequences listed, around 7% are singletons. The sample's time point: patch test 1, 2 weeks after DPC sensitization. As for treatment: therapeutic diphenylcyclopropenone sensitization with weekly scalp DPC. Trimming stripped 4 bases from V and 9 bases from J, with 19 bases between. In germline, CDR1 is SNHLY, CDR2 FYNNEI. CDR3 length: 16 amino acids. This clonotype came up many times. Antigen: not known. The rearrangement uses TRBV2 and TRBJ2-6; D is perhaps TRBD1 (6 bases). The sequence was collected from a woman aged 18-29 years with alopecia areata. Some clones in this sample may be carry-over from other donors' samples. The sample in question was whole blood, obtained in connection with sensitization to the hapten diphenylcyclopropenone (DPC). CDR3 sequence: CASSGGQPEIHNVLTF. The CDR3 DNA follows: TGTGCCAGCAGTGGGGGGCAACCAGAAATCCACAACGTCCTGACTTTC. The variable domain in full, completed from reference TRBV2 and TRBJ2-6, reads EPEVTQTPSHQVTQMGQEVILRCVPISNHLYFYWYRQILGQKVEFLVSFYNNEISEKSEIFDDQFSVERPDGSNFTLKIRSTKLEDSAMYFCASSGGQPEIHNVLTFGAGSRLTVL.